The 30 T cell receptor beta chains presented below share a single source sample, sequenced in a study of TIL therapy for anti-PD-1-resistant metastatic lung cancer. The immunoSEQ assay was v3. The assay was immunoSEQ multiplex PCR, and TCRdb's table has in-frame clones only and misses some. Among about 36,000 clones listed, about 73% were seen once. Time point indicated: pre-treatment sample, taken before nivolumab and TIL therapy. The sequenced sample was blood, obtained at baseline. These receptors were obtained from a person between 25 and 79 years old with non-small cell lung cancer.

The V and J genes are TRBV9 and TRBJ1-4, with a possible D match to TRBD1 (6 bases). CDR3 length equals 14 residues. V was clipped by 7 bases and J by 7 bases, with 17 bases between them. The germline gives CDR1 SGDLS, CDR2 YYNGEE. CDR3 region: CASPRGRDGEKLFF. CDR3 nucleotides: TGTGCCAGCCCCAGGGGCAGGGACGGTGAAAAACTGTTTTTT.

The rearrangement uses TRBV11-2 and TRBJ2-3; D gene uncertain. This CDR3 contains 14 residues. V lost 4 bases to trimming and J lost 1 base, with 9 bases between them. CDR1 and CDR2 from the germline V gene are SGHAT and FQNNGV. CDR3 sequence reads: CASSYSSGTDTQYF. The CDR3 DNA follows: TGTGCCAGCAGCTATTCCTCGGGCACAGATACGCAGTATTTT.

This clone was counted between two and nine times. No DNA is shown, since the ends of the CDR3 on it are uncertain; the CDR3 is the one TCRdb lists. This sequence joins TRBV10-1 and TRBJ1-5. The CDR3 length equals 15 residues, ends included. The germline V gene has CDR1 WNHNN and CDR2 SYGVQD (reference sequence). CDR3 sequence reads: CASSTSGGVNQPQHF.

The chain recombines TRBV20-1 with TRBJ2-5; D is unclear. This CDR3 comprises 11 residues. The germline gives CDR1 DFQATT, CDR2 SNEGSKA (reference sequence). Trimming shortened V by 4 bases and J by 5 bases, and 8 bases separated the two germline ends. DNA of the CDR3: TGCAGTGCTACCCCCCGGGAGACCCAGTACTTC. This translates into CSATPRETQYF.

This rearrangement joins TRBV5-4 to TRBJ2-7; perhaps TRBD1 as D (6 bases). CDR1 and CDR2 from the germline V gene are SGHNT and YYREEE (reference sequence). The CDR3 sequence is 14 residues long. V lost 3 bases and J 4 bases, leaving 14 bases between the germline ends. The CDR3, as DNA: TGTGCCAGCAGCTCCTTCAACAGGGAATACGAGCAGTACTTC. Amino acids: CASSSFNREYEQYF.

This clone is medium-sized (0.01 to 0.1%) by share. The rearrangement joins TRBV28 to TRBJ1-1; D is unresolved. The germline V gene has CDR1 MDHEN and CDR2 SYDVKM. V shed 5 bases and J shed 3 bases, with 7 bases lying between them. The CDR3 consists of 12 residues. For the CDR3, the DNA is TGTGCCAGCAGTGCGTTGGACACTGAAGCTTTCTTT. Translated: CASSALDTEAFF. The whole variable domain, filled in from reference TRBV28 and TRBJ1-1, reads DVKVTQSSRYLVKRTGEKVFLECVQDMDHENMFWYRQDPGLGLRLIYFSYDVKMKEKGDIPEGYSVSREKKERFSLILESASTNQTSMYLCASSALDTEAFFGQGTRLTVV.

This clone showed up just once. This chain joins TRBV29-1 and TRBJ1-3; TRBD1 might be the D (6 bases). The CDR3 is 15 residues long. The germline CDR1 and CDR2 sequences are SQVTM and ANQGSEA. V was clipped by 1 base and J by 6 bases, with 16 bases between them. CDR3 DNA: TGCAGCGTTGAAGGGGCGAAAGGGGGGTCAAACACCATATATTTT. Amino acid sequence: CSVEGAKGGSNTIYF. Full variable domain (missing parts from reference TRBV29-1 and TRBJ1-3): SAVISQKPSRDICQRGTSLTIQCQVDSQVTMMFWYRQQPGQSLTLIATANQGSEATYESGFVIDKFPISRPNLTFSTLTVSNMSPEDSSIYLCSVEGAKGGSNTIYFGEGSWLTVV.

The chain recombines TRBV7-2 with TRBJ2-7; TRBD2 might be the D (5 bases). Germline V lookup: CDR1 SGHTA, CDR2 FQGNSA. The germline V and J ends were trimmed by 1 base and 3 bases, with 13 bases remaining between them. The CDR3 loop spans 15 amino acids. The CDR3 reads CASSLGGYRSYEQYF. In nucleotides, the CDR3 is TGTGCCAGCAGCTTAGGCGGGTATCGGAGCTACGAGCAGTACTTC.

The chain combines TRBV29-1 with TRBJ2-7; possibly TRBD2 for D (7 bases). CDR3 size: 14 residues. Per the germline V gene, CDR1 is SQVTM and CDR2 is ANQGSEA. Trimming cost V 7 bases and J 1 base, with 17 bases left between them. Here the CDR3 DNA reads TGCAGCGCTACGGCGGGGGCCCATTCCTACGAGCAGTACTTC. This sequence encodes CSATAGAHSYEQYF.

The chain has TRBV14 and TRBJ2-7; D possibly corresponds to TRBD1 (6 bases). The CDR3 sequence is 15 residues long. Germline V gene sequence: CDR1 SGHDN, CDR2 FVKESK. Trimming took 1 base from V and 1 from J, leaving 11 bases between them. The CDR3 region is CASSQAAGASYEQYF. CDR3 nucleotide sequence: TGTGCCAGCAGCCAAGCCGCAGGGGCGTCCTACGAGCAGTACTTC.

The chain combines TRBV12-2 with TRBJ1-6; whether TRBD1, the table's D call, matches the DNA was not checked. TRBV12-2 is assigned pseudogene status. This CDR3 comprises 21 residues. CDR3 region: CASRTRDSQGPGRLYNSPLHF. CDR3 in DNA: TGTGCAAGTCGCACAAGGGACAGCCAAGGACCAGGACGTCTCTATAATTCACCCCTCCACTTT.

The rearrangement links TRBV5-1 to TRBJ2-1; D is undetermined. V lost 7 bases, J lost 10 bases, and 21 bases lay in between. Germline CDR1 and CDR2: SGHRS and YFSETQ. The CDR3 spans 14 residues. In DNA, the CDR3 is TGCGCCAGCCGGCAGGACCCGACTTTCCCCGAGCAGTTCTTC. Encoded protein: CASRQDPTFPEQFF.

J is TRBJ1-1 and V is TRBV19, with TRBD1 identical over 9 bases. This CDR3 is built from 12 residues. The trim removed 9 bases at V and 5 bases at J, leaving 4 bases unmatched. Germline V gene data show CDR1 as LNHDA and CDR2 as SQIVND (reference sequence). CDR3 nucleotides: TGTGCCAGCGGACAGGGGAGGACTGAAGCTTTCTTT. The encoded protein is CASGQGRTEAFF.

V gene TRBV2 combines with J gene TRBJ1-6; D is possibly TRBD1 (5 bases). The CDR3 has 15 amino acids. CDR1 SNHLY and CDR2 FYNNEI come from the germline V gene. V shed 6 bases and J shed 2 bases, with 11 bases lying between them. For the CDR3, the DNA is TGTGCCAGCAGGGGGGGACTGCCCTATAATTCACCCCTCCACTTT. It translates to CASRGGLPYNSPLHF.

Here the CDR3 reads CASSQVPGLESDTQYF. As DNA, the CDR3 is TGCGCCAGCAGCCAAGTTCCGGGACTAGAGTCTGATACGCAGTATTTT. V and J are TRBV4-3 and TRBJ2-3; 8 nucleotides match TRBD2. Trimming took 1 base from V and 6 from J; bases not matched to a gene: 9. The CDR3 loop spans 16 amino acids. The germline V gene encodes CDR1 LGHNA and CDR2 YSLEER.

This sequence joins TRBV28 and TRBJ2-7; D possibly corresponds to TRBD2 (6 bases). The V end lost 7 bases, the J end lost 3 bases, and 16 bases lay between the germline ends. CDR3 length: 14 amino acids. Germline CDR1 reads MDHEN; CDR2 reads SYDVKM. The CDR3 reads CASTLSGVNYEQYF. The CDR3 DNA reads as TGTGCCAGCACCCTTAGCGGAGTAAACTACGAGCAGTACTTC.

The rearrangement links TRBV28 to TRBJ2-1; the match to TRBD1 covers 8 bases. The CDR3 runs 15 residues. V trimming: 3 bases; J trimming: 2 bases; junction bases outside the gene matches: 3. Looked up from germline, CDR1 is MDHEN and CDR2 is SYDVKM. The CDR3 DNA is TGTGCCAGCAGTTTTGACAGGGGAGCCTACAATGAGCAGTTCTTC. Translating it yields CASSFDRGAYNEQFF. Full variable domain (rest looked up from reference TRBV28 and TRBJ2-1): DVKVTQSSRYLVKRTGEKVFLECVQDMDHENMFWYRQDPGLGLRLIYFSYDVKMKEKGDIPEGYSVSREKKERFSLILESASTNQTSMYLCASSFDRGAYNEQFFGPGTRLTVL.

This clone has only one observation. The chain employs TRBV7-2 and TRBJ2-1; no reliable D call. Germline loops: CDR1 SGHTA, CDR2 FQGNSA. The CDR3 spans 12 residues. V was clipped by 0 bases and J by 3 bases, with 0 bases between them. The CDR3 region has the DNA TGTGCCAGCAGCTTAGCCTACAATGAGCAGTTCTTC. It yields the protein CASSLAYNEQFF. The full variable domain, rest sourced from reference TRBV7-2 and TRBJ2-1, is GAGVSQSPSNKVTEKGKDVELRCDPISGHTALYWYRQSLGQGLEFLIYFQGNSAPDKSGLPSDRFSAERTGGSVSTLTIQRTQQEDSAVYLCASSLAYNEQFFGPGTRLTVL.

There are a few counts of this clone. The chain has TRBV30 and TRBJ1-4, with D perhaps TRBD1 (6 bases). This CDR3 contains 14 residues. Between the trimmed V and J ends, which lost 8 bases and 6 bases, there was a span of 19 bases. Germline lookup yields CDR1 GTSNPN and CDR2 SVGIG (reference sequence). This CDR3 is CALGGRDKYEKLFF. The CDR3 bases are TGTGCCCTCGGGGGGAGGGACAAGTATGAAAAACTGTTTTTT.

This clone showed up just a few times. V usage is TRBV5-4 and J usage is TRBJ2-7, with 9 bases aligning to TRBD2. The CDR3 has 13 residues. The V gene end was trimmed by 5 bases and the J gene end by 5 bases; junction bases not matched to a gene: 5. Germline V gives CDR1 SGHNT, CDR2 YYREEE (reference sequence). The CDR3 loop reads CASRTGTSNEQYF. CDR3 DNA: TGTGCCAGCAGAACCGGGACTAGCAACGAGCAGTACTTC.

The rearrangement uses TRBV6-5 and TRBJ2-3, with D possibly TRBD2 on 5 matching bases. Trimming took 6 bases from V and 8 from J, leaving 9 bases between them. Germline loops: CDR1 MNHEY, CDR2 SVGAGI. This CDR3 is built from 11 residues. Here the CDR3 DNA reads TGTGCCAGCAGCTCCGAGGGTACGCAGTATTTT. It translates to CASSSEGTQYF.

This chain uses TRBV11-3 with TRBJ1-5; weak D call: TRBD1 (6 bases). Germline-derived CDR1 and CDR2 are SGHNT and YENEEA. The V and J ends lost 2 bases and 0 bases respectively, with 23 bases between them. The CDR3 is 20 amino acids. The CDR3 DNA sequence: TGTGCCAGCAGCTTAAGTTCCCCTGGGACATCAAGGCTTAGCAATCAGCCCCAGCATTTT. This encodes CASSLSSPGTSRLSNQPQHF.

V usage is TRBV7-8 and J usage is TRBJ1-3; D is perhaps TRBD1 (6 bases). Germline V gene data show CDR1 as SGHVS and CDR2 as FQNEAQ. Deletions cut 1 base from V and 7 bases from J, with 14 bases between. The CDR3 is made up of 15 amino acids. CDR3 loop: CASSLGTAQINTIYF. Here the CDR3 DNA reads TGTGCCAGCAGCTTAGGGACAGCCCAGATTAACACCATATATTTT.

This rearrangement joins TRBV2 to TRBJ1-5; D ambiguous. This CDR3 has 14 residues. The germline CDR1 and CDR2 sequences are SNHLY and FYNNEI. V was trimmed by 3 bases and J by 4 bases, leaving 10 bases between them. CDR3 nucleotides: TGTGCCAGCAGTGATGTCTCACCGAATCAGCCCCAGCATTTT. Translation gives CASSDVSPNQPQHF.

This clone has more than one count but fewer than ten. This chain connects TRBV29-1 to TRBJ1-1; 10 bases line up with TRBD1. V gave up 3 bases and J gave up 0 bases; unmatched junction bases: 7. The CDR3 is 16 residues long. Germline CDR1 SQVTM, CDR2 ANQGSEA. CDR3 in amino acids: CSVDVRTGGMNTEAFF. The CDR3, as DNA: TGCAGCGTTGACGTGCGGACAGGGGGTATGAACACTGAAGCTTTCTTT.

This chain connects TRBV28 to TRBJ2-6, with 7 bases identical to TRBD1. Losses at the gene ends were 6 bases for V and 4 bases for J; bases not matched to a gene: 3. Germline V gene lookup returns CDR1 MDHEN and CDR2 SYDVKM. The CDR3 has 14 amino acids. The CDR3 nucleotides read TGTGCCAGCAGCACAGGGGTGGGGGCCAACGTCCTGACTTTC. Encoded protein: CASSTGVGANVLTF. The whole variable domain, remainder taken from reference TRBV28 and TRBJ2-6, is DVKVTQSSRYLVKRTGEKVFLECVQDMDHENMFWYRQDPGLGLRLIYFSYDVKMKEKGDIPEGYSVSREKKERFSLILESASTNQTSMYLCASSTGVGANVLTFGAGSRLTVL.

This clone was observed a few times. The CDR3 DNA is TGTGCCTGGAGTACTTTCCAGGGGGCGCAGGCTTTCTTT. Translated: CAWSTFQGAQAFF. This chain connects TRBV30 to TRBJ1-1, with TRBD1 matching over 8 bases. Germline CDR1 GTSNPN, CDR2 SVGIG (reference sequence). The CDR3 is made up of 13 amino acids. V lost 2 bases, J lost 11 bases, and 10 bases stayed unmatched.

V and J are TRBV4-3 and TRBJ1-6, with 7 bases aligning to TRBD1. Germline lookup yields CDR1 LGHNA and CDR2 YSLEER. This CDR3 region has 16 residues. After removal of 3 bases from V and 0 bases from J, the junction contained 2 bases not matched to a gene. CDR3 amino acids: CASSQTGSSYNSPLHF. CDR3 nucleotide sequence: TGCGCCAGCAGCCAGACAGGGAGCTCCTATAATTCACCCCTCCACTTT.

The V call is TRBV20-1, the J call TRBJ2-5; D remains ambiguous. The CDR3 runs 11 residues. Trimming left V 2 bases short and J 3 bases short, with 4 bases between. Germline V gives CDR1 DFQATT, CDR2 SNEGSKA (reference sequence). CDR3: CSARKEETQYF. CDR3 bases: TGCAGTGCTAGAAAGGAAGAGACCCAGTACTTC.

V and J are TRBV4-2 and TRBJ2-5; possibly TRBD2 for D (5 bases). The last part of the DNA fits TRBJ2-7 better; the J call may be wrong. The CDR3 runs to 16 residues. Germline-derived CDR1 and CDR2 are LGHNA and YNFKEQ. Written as DNA, the CDR3 is TGTGCCAGCAGCCAAGATTCAGAGCGGAGTACCTACGAGCAGTACTTC. This sequence encodes CASSQDSERSTYEQYF.